The 20 T cell receptor beta chains below come from one sample, sequenced in a study of graft-versus-host responses after intestinal transplantation. Their antigens remain unidentified. The protocol was immunoSEQ multiplex PCR, while the TCRdb copy is restricted to in-frame clones and leaves out a portion. The repertoire holds more than 85,000 clones, with roughly 80% as singletons. The material sequenced was unstimulated CD4+ T cells sorted from spleen or lymph node cells, taken before intestinal transplant. These receptors originate from a human donor who received an intestinal transplant.

The genes are TRBV2 and TRBJ1-1; 10 nucleotides line up with TRBD1. There are 14 residues in the CDR3. The germline gives CDR1 SNHLY, CDR2 FYNNEI. Trimming cost V 5 bases and J 8 bases; bases outside gene matches: 8. CDR3 in amino acids: CASSQDRGAREAFF. The CDR3, as DNA: TGTGCCAGCAGTCAGGACAGGGGGGCGAGGGAAGCTTTCTTT.

The gene calls are TRBV9 and TRBJ2-2, with TRBD2 matching 8 bases. This CDR3 is 18 amino acids long. J was trimmed by 7 bases and V by 2 bases; bases with no gene match: 16. Germline assignment: CDR1 SGDLS and CDR2 YYNGEE. For the CDR3, the DNA is TGTGCCAGCAGCGTGGGGCCCGAGAGCGGGAGCCGAGGCGGGGAGCTGTTTTTT. This codes for CASSVGPESGSRGGELFF.

The rearrangement links TRBV4-1 to TRBJ2-3, with TRBD2 matching 7 bases. V trimming: 1 base; J trimming: 5 bases; junction bases outside the gene matches: 6. The CDR3 is made up of 15 amino acids. Germline V CDR1 and CDR2: MGHRA, YSYEKL. This CDR3 is CASSQAGGRIDTQYF. The CDR3 DNA is TGCGCCAGCAGCCAAGCGGGGGGACGGATAGATACGCAGTATTTT.

The chain couples TRBV5-4 to TRBJ1-2; D is possibly TRBD1 (6 bases). This CDR3 is built from 14 residues. The V gene's germline CDR1 is SGHNT and CDR2 YYREEE (reference sequence). With 2 bases removed from V and 0 bases from J, the gap between germline ends came to 8 bases. The CDR3 spells CASSFAGANYGYTF. DNA of the CDR3: TGTGCCAGCAGCTTTGCAGGGGCTAACTATGGCTACACCTTC.

The chain employs TRBV7-9 and TRBJ2-7; 7 bases align to TRBD1. With 5 bases clipped from V and 3 bases from J, the junction kept 4 bases outside the gene matches. The CDR3 totals 13 residues. From germline, CDR1 is SEHNR and CDR2 FQNEAQ (reference sequence). CDR3 amino acids: CASSRGQNYEQYF. DNA of the CDR3: TGTGCCAGCAGCCGGGGACAGAACTACGAGCAGTACTTC. Based on the CDR3 plus reference TRBV7-9 and TRBJ2-7, the full variable domain is DTGVSQNPRHKITKRGQNVTFRCDPISEHNRLYWYRQTLGQGPEFLTYFQNEAQLEKSRLLSDRFSAERPKGSFSTLEIQRTEQGDSAMYLCASSRGQNYEQYFGPGTRLTVT.

The DNA for the CDR3 is TGTGCCAGTAGTATAGATCGGGGCACTGAAGCTTTCTTT. This encodes CASSIDRGTEAFF. The V call is TRBV19, the J call TRBJ1-1; no definite D call. The CDR3 is 13 amino acids. Germline V gene lookup returns CDR1 LNHDA and CDR2 SQIVND (reference sequence). V was clipped by 0 bases and J by 4 bases, with 6 bases between them.

This clone was observed once. Distinct nucleotide sequences in the sample also encode this CDR3. CDR3 loop: CASSQVGTSGYEQYF. CDR3 nucleotides: TGTGCCAGCAGCCAAGTTGGGACTAGCGGCTACGAGCAGTACTTC. The genes are TRBV4-2 and TRBJ2-7; TRBD2 agrees at 11 bases. Germline V gene lookup returns CDR1 LGHNA and CDR2 YNFKEQ. V was pared by 1 base and J by 3 bases, with 2 bases of the junction left unmatched. CDR3 length equals 15 residues.

This sequence joins TRBV2 and TRBJ2-2; possible D gene TRBD1, 6 bases. Deletions cut 2 bases from V and 5 bases from J, with 9 bases between. The CDR3 is 14 amino acids. Germline V gene sequence: CDR1 SNHLY, CDR2 FYNNEI. The CDR3 sequence: CASSEQGMTGELFF. CDR3 sequence (DNA): TGTGCCAGCAGTGAACAGGGGATGACCGGGGAGCTGTTTTTT. The full variable domain, rest sourced from reference TRBV2 and TRBJ2-2, is EPEVTQTPSHQVTQMGQEVILRCVPISNHLYFYWYRQILGQKVEFLVSFYNNEISEKSEIFDDQFSVERPDGSNFTLKIRSTKLEDSAMYFCASSEQGMTGELFFGEGSRLTVL.

The V call is TRBV19, the J call TRBJ2-1; TRBD2 aligns across 8 bases. V lost 11 bases, J lost 2 bases, and 5 bases stayed unmatched. The CDR3 contains 13 residues. CDR1 LNHDA and CDR2 SQIVND come from the germline V gene (reference sequence). CDR3: CAVGRGAYNEQFF. CDR3 DNA sequence: TGTGCCGTCGGGAGGGGGGCCTACAATGAGCAGTTCTTC.

CDR3 in DNA: TGCGCCAGCAGCCAAGGTAGAAACAGGGCGGACACTGAAGCTTTCTTT. Protein product: CASSQGRNRADTEAFF. The V and J genes are TRBV4-1 and TRBJ1-1; possibly TRBD1 for D (6 bases). The germline gives CDR1 MGHRA, CDR2 YSYEKL. The V end was cut by 1 base, the J end by 3 bases, with 15 bases between. The CDR3 has 16 residues.

This chain connects TRBV28 to TRBJ1-2, with D maybe TRBD1 (6 bases). Deletions cut 5 bases from V and 8 bases from J, with 24 bases between. In germline, CDR1 is MDHEN, CDR2 SYDVKM. The CDR3 sequence is 16 residues long. For the CDR3, the DNA is TGTGCCAGCAGTCCCTCCCGTACAGGGTTGGTGGGGGGCTACACCTTC. Amino acids: CASSPSRTGLVGGYTF.

The chain has TRBV18 and TRBJ2-2, with D possibly being TRBD1 (5 bases). Trimming stripped 3 bases from V and 6 bases from J, with 14 bases between. This CDR3 has 15 amino acids. Germline V CDR1 and CDR2: KGHSH, LQKENI. CDR3 residues: CASSPGLGNAGELFF. As DNA, the CDR3 is TGTGCCAGCTCACCGGGGCTCGGAAACGCCGGGGAGCTGTTTTTT.

This rearrangement joins TRBV7-9 to TRBJ1-1; maybe TRBD1 (5 bases). Trimming removed 3 bases at V and 2 bases at J, with 7 bases between. CDR1 and CDR2 (germline): SEHNR, FQNEAQ (reference sequence). The CDR3 covers 13 residues. CDR3 DNA: TGTGCCAGCAGCTTCGGGGGTAACACTGAAGCTTTCTTT. Its protein product is CASSFGGNTEAFF.

In this sample, this clone turned up a few times. The chain is built from TRBV29-1 and TRBJ2-1, with TRBD2 identical over 9 bases. Per germline, CDR1 SQVTM and CDR2 ANQGSEA. The CDR3 is 15 amino acids. The trim removed 7 bases at V and 4 bases at J, leaving 11 bases unmatched. The CDR3 sequence is CSARGLAGGYNEQFF. CDR3 bases: TGCAGCGCCCGGGGACTAGCTGGGGGGTACAATGAGCAGTTCTTC.

The chain uses TRBV30 and TRBJ2-3; no reliable D call. In germline, CDR1 is GTSNPN, CDR2 SVGIG (reference sequence). V lost 0 bases and J lost 2, with 6 bases in between. The CDR3 extends over 13 amino acids. The CDR3 region is CAWSVLFTDTQYF. Here the CDR3 DNA reads TGTGCCTGGAGTGTCCTTTTCACAGATACGCAGTATTTT.

In this sample, this clone turned up once. The chain links TRBV7-2 to TRBJ1-5; 9 nucleotides agree with TRBD1. Looked up from germline, CDR1 is SGHTA and CDR2 is FQGNSA. Trimming removed 1 base from V and 3 bases from J; junction bases left unmatched: 4. The CDR3 runs to 16 residues. Here the CDR3 DNA reads TGTGCCAGCAGCTTAGTAGGGACAGGGCTCAATCAGCCCCAGCATTTT. Residues: CASSLVGTGLNQPQHF.

V gene TRBV28 combines with J gene TRBJ1-5, with D perhaps TRBD1 (5 bases). Germline V gene lookup returns CDR1 MDHEN and CDR2 SYDVKM. V lost 7 bases, J lost 3 bases, and 16 bases lay in between. The CDR3 runs 15 residues. As DNA, the CDR3 is TGTGCCAGCAAGACGGCAGGGTCATCCAATCAGCCCCAGCATTTT. Its translation is CASKTAGSSNQPQHF.

The V and J genes are TRBV28 and TRBJ1-2; D not certain. This CDR3 has 12 residues. Per the germline V gene, CDR1 is MDHEN and CDR2 is SYDVKM. V dropped 1 base and J dropped 12 bases, with 12 bases sitting between them. CDR3 amino acids: CASSLSEVGHTF. The CDR3 DNA reads as TGTGCCAGCAGTTTATCGGAGGTCGGGCACACCTTC.

The table lists this clone with a few counts. The rearrangement links TRBV5-1 to TRBJ1-5, with 7 positions matching TRBD1. The trim removed 4 bases at V and 0 bases at J, leaving 4 bases unmatched. The CDR3 is made up of 15 amino acids. Germline CDR1 and CDR2: SGHRS and YFSETQ. CDR3 nucleotides: TGCGCCAGCAGCCCACAGGGGTATAGCAATCAGCCCCAGCATTTT. Translating gives CASSPQGYSNQPQHF.

This clone has just a few counts. The chain combines TRBV5-1 with TRBJ1-4; D perhaps matches TRBD1 (5 bases). Trimming cost V 4 bases and J 7 bases, with 14 bases left between them. This CDR3 is built from 14 residues. Germline CDR1 SGHRS, CDR2 YFSETQ. The CDR3 bases are TGCGCCAGCAGCCTCCAGGGAATGGCTGAAAAACTGTTTTTT. It yields the protein CASSLQGMAEKLFF.